A single sample is the source of the 13 T cell receptor beta chains below, sequenced in a study of human T cells and chemical hapten exposure. Time point in this sample: pre-sensitization, week 0. Regarding treatment: therapeutic diphenylcyclopropenone sensitization with weekly scalp DPC. One entry per CDR3 protein results from TCRdb running MiXCR on the RACE reads. The table lists about 290,000 distinct CDR3 sequences, about 7.7% of them singletons. The source material was whole blood, sampled in connection with sensitization to the hapten diphenylcyclopropenone (DPC). The origin of the receptors is a man aged 18-30 years with alopecia areata. Some clones in this sample may be carry-over from other donors' samples.

This clonotype was picked up a small number of times. This chain uses TRBV5-1 with TRBJ2-5; D unclear. Germline CDR1 SGHRS, CDR2 YFSETQ. The CDR3 runs 12 residues. Trimming took 4 bases from V and 11 from J, leaving 15 bases between them. The CDR3 nucleotides are TGCGCCAGCAGCGGAACACCTCCGAGGCAGTACTTC. It yields the protein CASSGTPPRQYF. The variable domain in full, completed from reference TRBV5-1 and TRBJ2-5, reads KAGVTQTPRYLIKTRGQQVTLSCSPISGHRSVSWYQQTPGQGLQFLFEYFSETQRNKGNFPGRFSGRQFSNSRSEMNVSTLELGDSALYLCASSGTPPRQYFGPGTRLLVL.

This clonotype was seen a handful of times. The chain uses TRBV20-1 and TRBJ2-1; D unclear. CDR1 and CDR2 from the germline V gene are DFQATT and SNEGSKA (reference sequence). This CDR3 has 15 residues. The V gene lost 5 bases and the J gene lost 0 bases, with 14 bases spanning the gap. CDR3 sequence: CSAGVSLSSYNEQFF. In DNA, the CDR3 is TGCAGTGCTGGGGTTAGCCTTAGCTCCTACAATGAGCAGTTCTTC.

The chain couples TRBV7-3 to TRBJ1-1; D is unclear. The V end was cut by 5 bases, the J end by 11 bases, with 9 bases between. Germline CDR1 and CDR2: SGHTA and FQGTGA. This CDR3 region has 10 residues. The CDR3 DNA reads as TGTGCCAGCAGCACACTAGGGGCTTTCTTT. Residues: CASSTLGAFF. The variable domain in full, completed from reference TRBV7-3 and TRBJ1-1, reads GAGVSQTPSNKVTEKGKYVELRCDPISGHTALYWYRQSLGQGPEFLIYFQGTGAADDSGLPNDRFFAVRPEGSVSTLKIQRTERGDSAVYLCASSTLGAFFGQGTRLTVV.

This clonotype was detected many times. The rearrangement uses TRBV3-1 and TRBJ1-6; D unresolved. CDR1 is LGHDT and CDR2 is YNNKEL in the germline V gene (reference sequence). This CDR3 is built from 14 residues. V was shortened by 1 base and J by 5 bases, with 6 bases between the two germline ends. The CDR3 DNA is TGTGCCAGCAGCCAAGGTCCAGATAATTCACCCCTCCACTTT. This translates into CASSQGPDNSPLHF. Supplemented by reference TRBV3-1 and TRBJ1-6, the full variable domain reads DTAVSQTPKYLVTQMGNDKSIKCEQNLGHDTMYWYKQDSKKFLKIMFSYNNKELIINETVPNRFSPKSPDKAHLNLHINSLELGDSAVYFCASSQGPDNSPLHFGNGTRLTVT.

This clonotype was seen repeatedly, ten times or more. The rearrangement joins TRBV6-2 or TRBV6-3 to TRBJ2-2; tentatively, D is TRBD1 or TRBD2 (6 bases each). Trimming stripped 8 bases from V and 5 bases from J, with 15 bases between. CDR3 length: 14 amino acids. CDR1 is MNHEY and CDR2 is SVGEGT in the germline V gene. CDR3 coding DNA: TGTGCCAGCCTTACAGGGAGGAATACCGGGGAGCTGTTTTTT. It specifies CASLTGRNTGELFF.

This clonotype was seen many times. This chain joins TRBV12-3 or TRBV12-4 and TRBJ2-2, with D unclear. The ends were cut back, 0 bases at V and 4 bases at J, with 3 bases in the middle. There are 13 residues in the CDR3. CDR3 sequence reads: CASSLASTGELFF. The CDR3 nucleotides are TGTGCCAGCAGTTTAGCGAGCACCGGGGAGCTGTTTTTT.

This clonotype was seen at least ten times. The J gene is TRBJ2-4, the V gene TRBV3-1, with unresolved D. CDR1 is LGHDT and CDR2 is YNNKEL in the germline V gene (reference sequence). Deletions cut 3 bases from V and 4 bases from J, with 4 bases between. The CDR3 sequence is 12 residues long. CDR3: CASSHTKNIQYF. The DNA for the CDR3 is TGTGCCAGCAGCCATACTAAAAACATTCAGTACTTC.

This clonotype was seen many times. Written as DNA, the CDR3 is TGTGCCAGCAGCTTAGTCCAGGGTACGAATGAGCAGTTCTTC. The encoded protein is CASSLVQGTNEQFF. The chain is built from TRBV7-2 and TRBJ2-1; D perhaps matches TRBD1 (5 bases). V lost 1 base and J lost 7, with 11 bases in between. From germline, CDR1 is SGHTA and CDR2 FQGNSA. The CDR3 runs 14 residues.

The rearrangement uses TRBV20-1 and TRBJ1-5; D uncertain. Trimming took 0 bases from V and 9 from J, leaving 18 bases between them. The CDR3 is 15 amino acids. CDR1 and CDR2 from the germline V gene are DFQATT and SNEGSKA (reference sequence). CDR3 in amino acids: CSARDRQSAWVPQHF. CDR3 bases: TGCAGTGCTAGAGACAGGCAGTCAGCGTGGGTGCCCCAGCATTTT.

This chain connects TRBV7-9 to TRBJ2-7, with TRBD2 matching over 9 bases. There are 14 residues in the CDR3. V lost 6 bases, J lost 0 bases, and 3 bases stayed unmatched. Looked up from germline, CDR1 is SEHNR and CDR2 is FQNEAQ (reference sequence). The CDR3 reads CASRPSGASYEQYF. In DNA form, the CDR3 reads TGTGCCAGCAGACCTAGCGGGGCCTCCTACGAGCAGTACTTC.

This chain links TRBV10-3 with TRBJ1-4; 7 bases map to TRBD1. The CDR3 has 15 amino acids. V dropped 5 bases and J dropped 5; count of bases not matched to a gene: 8. CDR1 is ENHRY, CDR2 SYGVKD, per germline. The CDR3 spells CAISRTGNRNEKLFF. CDR3 sequence (DNA): TGTGCCATCAGTCGGACAGGAAATCGGAATGAAAAACTGTTTTTT.

This clonotype was counted a few times. CDR3 sequence (DNA): TGTGCCAGCAGCCTTGGACAGTACGAGACCCAGTACTTC. This gives the protein CASSLGQYETQYF. This chain joins TRBV7-9 and TRBJ2-5; weak D call: TRBD1 (6 bases). The V and J ends lost 5 bases and 5 bases respectively, with 12 bases between them. Germline loops: CDR1 SEHNR, CDR2 FQNEAQ (reference sequence). This CDR3 has 13 amino acids.

This clonotype was seen at least ten times. The chain carries TRBV7-3 and TRBJ1-1; D is unresolved. The CDR3 length is 14 residues. V gave up 2 bases and J gave up 1 base, with 8 bases separating them. Germline V gives CDR1 SGHTA, CDR2 FQGTGA. CDR3 bases: TGTGCCAGCAGCTTAGAGAACAAGAACACTGAAGCTTTCTTT. Translation gives CASSLENKNTEAFF.